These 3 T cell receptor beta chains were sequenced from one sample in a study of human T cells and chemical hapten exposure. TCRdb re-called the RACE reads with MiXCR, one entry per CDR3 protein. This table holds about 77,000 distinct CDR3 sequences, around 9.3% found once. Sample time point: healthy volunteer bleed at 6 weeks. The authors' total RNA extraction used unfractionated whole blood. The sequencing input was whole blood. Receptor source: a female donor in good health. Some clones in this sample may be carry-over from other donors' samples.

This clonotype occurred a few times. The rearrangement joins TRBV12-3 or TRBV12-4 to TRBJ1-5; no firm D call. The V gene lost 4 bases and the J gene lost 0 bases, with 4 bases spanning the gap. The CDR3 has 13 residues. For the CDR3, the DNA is TGTGCCAGCAGTTGGTATAGCAATCAGCCCCAGCATTTT. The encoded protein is CASSWYSNQPQHF.

The CDR3 DNA is TGTGCCAGCAGTGAGGCGAACTCTGGAAACACCATATATTTT. This sequence encodes CASSEANSGNTIYF. V is TRBV6-1 and J is TRBJ1-3; no definite D call. CDR3 length equals 14 residues. The V gene lost 3 bases and the J gene lost 0 bases, with 6 bases spanning the gap. CDR1 and CDR2 from the germline V gene are MNHNS and SASEGT.

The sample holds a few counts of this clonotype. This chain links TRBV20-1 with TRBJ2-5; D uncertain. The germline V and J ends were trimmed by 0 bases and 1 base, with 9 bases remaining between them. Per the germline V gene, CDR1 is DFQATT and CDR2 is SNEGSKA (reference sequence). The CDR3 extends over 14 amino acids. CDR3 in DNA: TGCAGTGCTAGAGATTTGGTAACCCAAGAGACCCAGTACTTC. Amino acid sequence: CSARDLVTQETQYF.